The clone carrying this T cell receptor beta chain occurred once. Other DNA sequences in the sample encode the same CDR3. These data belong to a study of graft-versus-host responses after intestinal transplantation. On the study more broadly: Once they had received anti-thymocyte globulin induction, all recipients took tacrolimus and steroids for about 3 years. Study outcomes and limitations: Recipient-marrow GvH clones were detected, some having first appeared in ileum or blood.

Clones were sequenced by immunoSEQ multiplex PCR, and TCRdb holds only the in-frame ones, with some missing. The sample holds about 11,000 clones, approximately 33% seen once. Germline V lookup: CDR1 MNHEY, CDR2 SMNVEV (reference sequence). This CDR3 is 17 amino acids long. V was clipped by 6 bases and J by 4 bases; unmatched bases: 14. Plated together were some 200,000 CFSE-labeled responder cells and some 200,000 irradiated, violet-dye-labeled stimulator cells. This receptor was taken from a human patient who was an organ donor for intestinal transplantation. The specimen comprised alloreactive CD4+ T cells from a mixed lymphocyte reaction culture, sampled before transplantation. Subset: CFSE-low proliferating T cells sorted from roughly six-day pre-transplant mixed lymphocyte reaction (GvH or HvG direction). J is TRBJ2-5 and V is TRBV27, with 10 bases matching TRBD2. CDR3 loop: CASSIAGGPLLAETQYF. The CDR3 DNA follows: TGTGCCAGCAGCATAGCGGGGGGTCCCCTTTTGGCAGAGACCCAGTACTTC.